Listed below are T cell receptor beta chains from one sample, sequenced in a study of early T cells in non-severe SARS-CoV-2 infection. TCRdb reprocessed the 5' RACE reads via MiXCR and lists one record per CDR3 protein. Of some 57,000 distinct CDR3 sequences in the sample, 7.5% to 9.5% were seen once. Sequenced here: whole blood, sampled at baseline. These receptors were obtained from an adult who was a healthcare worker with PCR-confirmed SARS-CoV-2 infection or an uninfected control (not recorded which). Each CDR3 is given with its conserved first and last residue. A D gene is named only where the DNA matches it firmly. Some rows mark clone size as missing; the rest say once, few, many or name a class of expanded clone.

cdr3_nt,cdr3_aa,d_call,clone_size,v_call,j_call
TGTGCCAGCAGCTTAGTTCGGGACAGGGTGGCGTACTTC,CASSLVRDRVAYF,TRBD1,many,TRBV11-2,TRBJ2-7
TGTGCCAGCAGCCCTAGGGTAATAAAGGCAGATACGCAGTATTTT,CASSPRVIKADTQYF,NA,NA,TRBV7-8,TRBJ2-3
TGTGCCAGCAGCTCGATCCAAGAGACCCAGTACTTC,CASSSIQETQYF,NA,NA,TRBV7-6,TRBJ2-5
TGTGCCAGTAGTGGGGGAGAAATGACTACTACGCAGTATTTT,CASSGGEMTTTQYF,NA,NA,TRBV19,TRBJ2-3
TGTGCCAGCAGCTTAGAGGGCCTCAAAGGCACCGGGGAGCTGTTTTTT,CASSLEGLKGTGELFF,NA,NA,TRBV7-6,TRBJ2-2
TGTGCCAGCTCACCACGGGGCGGTGCAGATACGCAGTATTTT,CASSPRGGADTQYF,NA,few,TRBV18,TRBJ2-3
TGTGCCAGCAGCTTAGTCAGCGTTTCCACTGAAGCTTTCTTT,CASSLVSVSTEAFF,NA,many,TRBV7-9,TRBJ1-1
TGTGCCAGCAGTTACGGACTAGCGGGAGCCCCCCTGAAGGAGCAGTACTTC,CASSYGLAGAPLKEQYF,TRBD2,many,TRBV6-2/TRBV6-3,TRBJ2-7
TGTGCCATCAGTGAGACCGGGATCCTCAATGAGCAGTTCTTC,CAISETGILNEQFF,NA,many,TRBV10-3,TRBJ2-1
TGTGCCAGCAGTGAAGGTGGTTTTGAGACCCAGTACTTC,CASSEGGFETQYF,NA,NA,TRBV2,TRBJ2-5
TGTGCCAGCTCACCACGAAGGGGAGCCAATCAGCCCCAGCATTTT,CASSPRRGANQPQHF,NA,many,TRBV18,TRBJ1-5
TGTGCCAGCTCACCAAGAGACGGTAACTACAATGAGCAGTTCTTC,CASSPRDGNYNEQFF,NA,many,TRBV18,TRBJ2-1
TGCGCCAGCAGTGACCAGCAACGCGTGGAAGATACGCAGTATTTT,CASSDQQRVEDTQYF,NA,few,TRBV10-1,TRBJ2-3
TGTGCCAGCAGCTTAGCGCAGGGGGTGCTCTACGAGCAGTACTTC,CASSLAQGVLYEQYF,TRBD1,NA,TRBV7-9,TRBJ2-7
TGTGCCAGCAGCTTGGCTGGGAATGAGCAGTTCTTC,CASSLAGNEQFF,NA,medium-sized,TRBV5-6,TRBJ2-1
TGTGCCAGCAGTGGAGATGACCTAGAGACCCAGTACTTC,CASSGDDLETQYF,NA,few,TRBV5-5,TRBJ2-5
TGTGCCAGCAGTAGTCTTCCGGGGTACCACGAGCAGTACTTC,CASSSLPGYHEQYF,NA,many,TRBV27,TRBJ2-7
TGCGCCAGCAATCATGGGGGCGGACCCTCCTACGAGCAGTACTTC,CASNHGGGPSYEQYF,NA,few,TRBV5-1,TRBJ2-7
TGTGCCAGCAGTGCCAGGGGGCGGGGCTATGGCTACACCTTC,CASSARGRGYGYTF,TRBD1,NA,TRBV2,TRBJ1-2
TGTGCCACCAGTGATGCAGGGGACAATCAGCCCCAGCATTTT,CATSDAGDNQPQHF,NA,few,TRBV24-1,TRBJ1-5
TGTGCCAGCAGCTTGCGGCCGGAAGAGACCCAGTACTTC,CASSLRPEETQYF,NA,few,TRBV5-4,TRBJ2-5
TGCAGTGCTAGAGTGGGGGACTATGGCTACACCTTC,CSARVGDYGYTF,NA,few,TRBV20-1,TRBJ1-2
TGCAGTGCTAGACAGGATCCGAACACTGAAGCTTTCTTT,CSARQDPNTEAFF,NA,many,TRBV20-1,TRBJ1-1
TGTGCCTGGAAGGTGTCAGGAACGGGCACTGAAGCTTTCTTT,CAWKVSGTGTEAFF,NA,NA,TRBV30,TRBJ1-1
TGTGCCAGCAGCTTTTTGAACAATGAGCAGTTCTTC,CASSFLNNEQFF,NA,few,TRBV7-9,TRBJ2-1
TGTGCCAGCAGTGTTCTCCCAGGCCCTGAGGGCTACACCTTC,CASSVLPGPEGYTF,NA,many,TRBV6-1,TRBJ1-2
TGTGCCAGCAGCTTAGGGACAGGGGGCTACAATGAGCAGTTCTTC,CASSLGTGGYNEQFF,TRBD1,NA,TRBV13,TRBJ2-1
TGTGCCTGGGACAGGGGGTTAGAGACCCAGTACTTT,CAWDRGLETQYF,TRBD1,NA,TRBV30,TRBJ2-5
TGTGCCAGCAGCTTAGGCATAAGGAGCGGGAGGATTATACAGTTCTTC,CASSLGIRSGRIIQFF,TRBD2,few,TRBV7-9,TRBJ2-1
TGCAGTGCTAGAATCAGGGGTCGACATAGCACAGATACGCAGTATTTT,CSARIRGRHSTDTQYF,NA,NA,TRBV20-1,TRBJ2-3
TGTGCCAGCAGCGTTGGACAGATCTACAATGAGCAGTTCTTC,CASSVGQIYNEQFF,NA,many,TRBV9,TRBJ2-1
TGTGCCAGCAGCTTGGGGCAGGGCATTCAGCCCCAGCATTTT,CASSLGQGIQPQHF,NA,many,TRBV7-9,TRBJ1-5
TGCGCCAGCAGCCCTCAGGGGACTAGCGGATCTCTCTCCTACAATGAGCAGTTCTTC,CASSPQGTSGSLSYNEQFF,TRBD2,few,TRBV5-1,TRBJ2-1
TGTGCCAGTAGTGGGAGGACAGGGGCGTCCTACGGGCAGTACTTC,CASSGRTGASYGQYF,TRBD1,once,TRBV19,TRBJ2-7
TGCAGTGCTAGAGACCATGGGAGCACTGAAGCTTTCTTT,CSARDHGSTEAFF,NA,many,TRBV20-1,TRBJ1-1
TGCGCCAGCAGCTTGGATGTTTGGGACCCCCTCTTCTTC,CASSLDVWDPLFF,NA,few,TRBV5-1,TRBJ2-1
TGTGCCAGCAGCTTAGCAGCGAATTCACCCCTCCACTTT,CASSLAANSPLHF,NA,many,TRBV7-6,TRBJ1-6
TGTGCCAGCAGAGAACAAGTAAACACTGAAGCTTTCTTT,CASREQVNTEAFF,NA,NA,TRBV6-4,TRBJ1-1
TGTGCCAGCAGCTACCGGAGCGGGGGGTTACTTAGCACAGATACGCAGTATTTT,CASSYRSGGLLSTDTQYF,TRBD2,many,TRBV7-2,TRBJ2-3
TGCGCCAGCAGCTTGGTCACCCAGGACTATGGCTACACCTTC,CASSLVTQDYGYTF,NA,many,TRBV5-1,TRBJ1-2
TGTGCCAGCAGTGAATTCTCTGGAAACACCATATATTTT,CASSEFSGNTIYF,NA,many,TRBV28,TRBJ1-3
TGCGCCAGCAGCTTGGTGTCGGGGTCCCAAGAGACCCAGTACTTC,CASSLVSGSQETQYF,NA,many,TRBV5-1,TRBJ2-5
TGTGCCAGCACCTACGCACAAGGCCGGGGGTTTGGGCAGTACTTC,CASTYAQGRGFGQYF,NA,NA,TRBV6-2/TRBV6-3,TRBJ2-7
TGTGCCAGGGGAGCTTCGGCAGCCGATAGCAATCAGCCCCAGCATTTT,CARGASAADSNQPQHF,NA,many,TRBV7-3,TRBJ1-5
TGTGCTAGCAGCTTCCGACAGGAACGTGAAAAACTGTTTTTT,CASSFRQEREKLFF,NA,NA,TRBV7-7,TRBJ1-4
TGTGCCAGCAGTTCCCACTCGGGGGTTTCAGTCGGGGAGCTGTTTTTT,CASSSHSGVSVGELFF,NA,few,TRBV27,TRBJ2-2
TGCGCCAGCAGCCAAGATCGGGGACAGCGATACTCTGGGGCCAACGTCCTGACTTTC,CASSQDRGQRYSGANVLTF,TRBD1,many,TRBV4-1,TRBJ2-6
TGCGCCAGCAGCCAAGAGATCAGGCAGGGAGGAAGACAGCCCCAGCATTTT,CASSQEIRQGGRQPQHF,NA,NA,TRBV4-1,TRBJ1-5
TGTGCCAGCAGCCGAGGGCAGGGGAGCTCCTATAATTCACCCCTCCACTTT,CASSRGQGSSYNSPLHF,NA,many,TRBV7-2,TRBJ1-6
TGTGCCAGCAGCTCTCGCGGGGACGAGCAGTACTTC,CASSSRGDEQYF,NA,NA,TRBV12-3/TRBV12-4,TRBJ2-7
TGTGCCATCAGTGAGTCGGGAGGGGGCAATCAGCCCCAGCATTTT,CAISESGGGNQPQHF,NA,many,TRBV10-3,TRBJ1-5